This T cell receptor beta chain was profiled in a study of cytomegalovirus exposure and HLA in healthy donors. On the study more broadly: As an earlier analysis found, about 179 million T cells yielded about 120 million unique TCR beta sequences. Study outcomes and limitations: Reportedly, HLA-A and HLA-B alleles of most subjects were accurately predicted from TCR beta. Using the classifier, cytomegalovirus status was reportedly diagnosed with high specificity and sensitivity.

The CDR3 extends over 15 amino acids. The V and J ends lost 3 bases and 2 bases respectively, with 12 bases between them. Germline V gene sequence: CDR1 MDHEN, CDR2 SYDVKM. Primers included in the PCR were 60 Vbeta and 13 Jbeta primers. Some clones are missing from TCRdb's copy, which holds only in-frame ones; the method was immunoSEQ multiplex PCR. The sample has tens of thousands of clones; 10% are singletons. The table lists this clone with a few counts. Its antigen is unknown. The specimen was PBMCs. The genes are TRBV28 and TRBJ2-3; D is possibly TRBD2 (6 bases). This TCR derives from a man aged 55 to 70 in good health and CMV-seropositive. For the CDR3, the DNA is TGTGCCAGCAGTTTTCCCAGCGGGCTCACAGATACGCAGTATTTT. Its translation: CASSFPSGLTDTQYF.